Listed below are T cell receptor beta chains from one sample, sequenced in a study of T cell changes during pregnancy in multiple sclerosis. Libraries were prepared by immunoSEQ multiplex PCR; TCRdb keeps only in-frame clonotypes and omits some of them. Among 40,000 to 60,000 clones, roughly 92% were seen once, and the ten largest hold around 0.61%. This specimen consisted of CD4+ T cells from peripheral blood mononuclear cells, obtained in the third trimester of pregnancy. The receptors here all came from a female donor with multiple sclerosis, enrolled in a pregnancy study. Both conserved end residues are part of each CDR3. Each record gives: J gene, D gene, CDR3 length, clone size, V gene, CDR3 protein, CDR3 DNA. The D gene is left open where the match is weak. Expanded clones get a size class; other rows say once, few or many, or leave the size out.

>TRBJ1-1|NA|14|NA|TRBV19
CASSITGSNTEAFF
TGTGCCAGTAGTATCACAGGGTCGAACACTGAAGCTTTCTTT
>TRBJ2-1|TRBD2|16|NA|TRBV6-5
CASSLNRASGYNEQFF
TGTGCCAGCAGTTTAAACAGGGCTAGCGGGTACAATGAGCAGTTCTTC
>TRBJ2-6|NA|18|NA|TRBV10-3
CAVNPSGTPNSGANVLTF
TGTGCCGTTAATCCCTCCGGGACACCTAACTCTGGGGCCAACGTCCTGACTTTC
>TRBJ1-1|TRBD1|15|NA|TRBV7-2
CASSAGQGQFTEAFF
TGTGCCAGCAGCGCCGGACAGGGGCAGTTCACTGAAGCTTTCTTT
>TRBJ2-2|NA|14|NA|TRBV29-1
CSAWRGADTGELFF
TGCAGCGCTTGGCGGGGAGCGGACACCGGGGAGCTGTTTTTT
>TRBJ2-7|TRBD2|14|NA|TRBV7-9
CASGLGVAGLEQYF
TGTGCCTCCGGGCTCGGGGTAGCGGGACTCGAGCAGTACTTC
>TRBJ1-1|NA|13|NA|TRBV5-5
CASSLQGSGGAFF
TGTGCCAGCAGCTTGCAGGGTTCGGGCGGAGCTTTCTTT
>TRBJ2-7|NA|12|once|TRBV25-1
CASRSPSYEQYF
TGTGCCAGCAGATCTCCCTCCTACGAGCAGTACTTC
>TRBJ2-7|NA|17|NA|TRBV7-9
CASSLVLRTHSSYEQYF
TGTGCCAGCAGCTTAGTTCTAAGGACACATAGCTCCTACGAGCAGTACTTC
>TRBJ2-7|NA|14|NA|TRBV27
CASSLQGFAYEQYF
TGTGCCAGCAGCCTCCAGGGTTTCGCCTACGAGCAGTACTTC
>TRBJ2-7|NA|11|NA|TRBV20-1
CSASLINEQYF
TGCAGTGCTAGCCTAATTAACGAGCAGTACTTC
>TRBJ2-1|NA|13|NA|TRBV12-5
CASGLSGVDEQFF
TGTGCTAGTGGTTTGTCGGGAGTGGATGAGCAGTTCTTC
>TRBJ2-1|NA|15|NA|TRBV6-6
CASSYPGDLANEQFF
TGTGCCAGCAGTTACCCTGGTGATCTAGCTAATGAGCAGTTCTTC
>TRBJ2-3|NA|13|NA|TRBV14
CASSPVAVNTQYF
TGTGCCAGCAGCCCGGTAGCGGTCAATACGCAGTATTTT
>TRBJ2-7|NA|12|NA|TRBV29-1
CSVETGANEQYF
TGCAGCGTTGAGACGGGAGCTAACGAGCAGTACTTC
>TRBJ2-1|TRBD2|14|NA|TRBV28
CASSLSGVYNEQFF
TGTGCCAGCAGTCTTAGCGGGGTCTACAATGAGCAGTTCTTC
>TRBJ2-1|TRBD2|16|NA|TRBV2
CASSGTSGSSYNEQFF
TGTGCCAGCAGTGGGACTAGCGGTAGCTCCTACAATGAGCAGTTCTTC
>TRBJ1-1|TRBD1|15|NA|TRBV28
CASSLLDRRNTEAFF
TGTGCCAGCAGTTTATTGGACAGGAGGAACACTGAAGCTTTCTTT
>TRBJ1-5|NA|14|NA|TRBV5-7
CASSLGCIKHPGDF
TGTGCCAGCAGCTTGGGGTGCATAAAACACCCAGGGGATTTT
>TRBJ1-5|NA|15|NA|TRBV7-2
CASSPLSGEYQPQHF
TGTGCCAGCAGTCCACTGTCAGGGGAGTATCAGCCCCAGCATTTT
>TRBJ2-7|NA|15|NA|TRBV10-1
CASSETGEESYEQYF
TGCGCCAGCAGTGAGACGGGGGAGGAATCCTACGAGCAGTACTTC
>TRBJ1-2|NA|13|NA|TRBV6-5
CASSIGVPYGYTF
TGTGCCAGCAGCATAGGGGTGCCCTATGGCTACACCTTC
>TRBJ2-1|TRBD2|14|NA|TRBV28
CASSLSSPSGEQFF
TGTGCCAGCAGTTTATCTTCCCCTAGCGGGGAGCAGTTCTTC
>TRBJ1-1|TRBD1|14|NA|TRBV27
CASSLYRGHPEAFF
TGTGCCAGCAGTTTATACAGGGGGCATCCTGAAGCTTTCTTT
>TRBJ1-4|NA|14|few|TRBV7-2
CASSPTGANEKLFF
TGTGCCAGCAGCCCCACGGGGGCTAATGAAAAACTGTTTTTT
>TRBJ2-3|NA|15|NA|TRBV25-1
CASSEGGRITDTQYF
TGTGCCAGCAGTGAAGGGGGCAGGATCACAGATACGCAGTATTTT
>TRBJ2-3|NA|18|NA|TRBV4-2
CASSQEGESGPSTDTQYF
TGTGCCAGCAGCCAAGAAGGAGAAAGCGGTCCTAGCACAGATACGCAGTATTTT
>TRBJ2-2|TRBD1|13|NA|TRBV6-5
CASSYSGTGGLFF
TGTGCCAGCAGTTACAGTGGGACAGGGGGGCTGTTTTTT
>TRBJ2-3|TRBD1|13|NA|TRBV5-6
CASSRTGTDTQYF
TGTGCCAGCAGCCGGACAGGGACAGATACGCAGTATTTT
>TRBJ1-2|NA|14|NA|TRBV11-2
CASSPQALNYGYTF
TGTGCCAGCAGCCCCCAGGCCCTTAACTATGGCTACACCTTC
>TRBJ2-1|NA|14|NA|TRBV14
CASSQDQGAIGQFF
TGTGCCAGCAGCCAAGATCAGGGCGCAATCGGGCAGTTCTTC
>TRBJ2-3|TRBD2|16|NA|TRBV28
CASSPPGSGRLYTQYF
TGTGCCAGCAGTCCTCCAGGTAGCGGGAGATTGTATACGCAGTATTTT
>TRBJ2-7|TRBD2|13|NA|TRBV5-5
CASEGLAAYEQYF
TGTGCCAGCGAGGGACTAGCGGCCTACGAGCAGTACTTC
>TRBJ2-5|NA|16|NA|TRBV15
CATSRDWNTGEETQYF
TGTGCCACCAGCAGAGATTGGAACACGGGGGAAGAGACCCAGTACTTC
>TRBJ2-7|NA|14|NA|TRBV5-1
CASSLVGTTYEQYF
TGCGCCAGCAGCTTGGTGGGGACAACCTACGAGCAGTACTTC
>TRBJ2-5|TRBD1|15|NA|TRBV7-8
CASSQRQGASETQYF
TGTGCCAGCAGCCAGAGACAGGGGGCCTCAGAGACCCAGTACTTC
>TRBJ1-2|NA|10|NA|TRBV20-1
CSASPSGGLF
TGCAGTGCTAGTCCAAGTGGGGGCCTCTTC